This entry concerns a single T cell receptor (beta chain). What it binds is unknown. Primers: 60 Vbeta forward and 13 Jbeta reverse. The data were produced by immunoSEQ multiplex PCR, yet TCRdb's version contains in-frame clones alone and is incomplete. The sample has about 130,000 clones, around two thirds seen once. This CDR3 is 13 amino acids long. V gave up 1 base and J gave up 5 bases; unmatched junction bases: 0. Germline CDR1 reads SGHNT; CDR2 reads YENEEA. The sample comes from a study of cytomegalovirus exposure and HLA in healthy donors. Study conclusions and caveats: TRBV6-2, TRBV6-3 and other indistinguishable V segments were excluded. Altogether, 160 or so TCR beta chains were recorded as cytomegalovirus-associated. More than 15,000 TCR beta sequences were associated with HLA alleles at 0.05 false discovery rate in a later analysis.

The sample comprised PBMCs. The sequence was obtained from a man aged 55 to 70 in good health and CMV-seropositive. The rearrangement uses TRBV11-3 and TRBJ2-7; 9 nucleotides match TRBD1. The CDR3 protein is CASSLGTGDEQYF. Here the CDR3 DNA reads TGTGCCAGCAGCTTAGGGACAGGGGACGAGCAGTACTTC.